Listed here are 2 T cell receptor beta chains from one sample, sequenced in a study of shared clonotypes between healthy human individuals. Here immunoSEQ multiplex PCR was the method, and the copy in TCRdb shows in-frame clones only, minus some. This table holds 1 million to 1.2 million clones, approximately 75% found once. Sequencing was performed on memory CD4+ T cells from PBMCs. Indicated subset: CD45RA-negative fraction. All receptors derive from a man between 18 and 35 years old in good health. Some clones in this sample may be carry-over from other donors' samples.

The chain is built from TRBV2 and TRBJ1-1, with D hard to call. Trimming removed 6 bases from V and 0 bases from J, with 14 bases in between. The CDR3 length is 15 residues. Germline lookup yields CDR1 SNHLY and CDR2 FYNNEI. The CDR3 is CASRTYRNMNTEAFF. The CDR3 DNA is TGTGCCAGCAGGACCTACAGAAATATGAACACTGAAGCTTTCTTT.

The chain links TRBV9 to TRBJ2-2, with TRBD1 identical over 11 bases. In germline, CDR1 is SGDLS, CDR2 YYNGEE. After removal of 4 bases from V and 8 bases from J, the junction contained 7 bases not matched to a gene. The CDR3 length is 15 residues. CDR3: CASSPRTGGVGELFF. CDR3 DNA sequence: TGTGCCAGCAGCCCCCGGACAGGGGGCGTGGGGGAGCTGTTTTTT. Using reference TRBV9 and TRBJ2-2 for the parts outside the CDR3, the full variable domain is DSGVTQTPKHLITATGQRVTLRCSPRSGDLSVYWYQQSLDQGLQFLIQYYNGEERAKGNILERFSAQQFPDLHSELNLSSLELGDSALYFCASSPRTGGVGELFFGEGSRLTVL.